Following are 7 T cell receptor beta chains from one sample sequenced in a study of shared clonotypes between healthy human individuals. TCRdb's copy holds only in-frame clones and misses some; the assay was immunoSEQ multiplex PCR. This sample yields about 2.1 million clones, of which around 93% are seen a single time; roughly 1.7% belongs to the top ten. Terminally differentiated effector memory CD45RA+ cells were excluded from the naive CD8 cells, which were CD45RO-negative and positively selected for CCR7. Sequencing was carried out using naive CD8+ T cells from PBMCs. Source of these receptors: a man in his late teens or twenties in good health. Some clones in this sample may be carry-over from other donors' samples.

The V gene is TRBV5-8, the J gene TRBJ2-3; no clear D. The CDR3 covers 12 residues. CDR1 SGHTS and CDR2 YDEGEE come from the germline V gene. Trimming took 0 bases from V and 6 from J, leaving 5 bases between them. CDR3 amino acids: CASSLDVDTQYF. The CDR3 DNA is TGTGCCAGCAGCTTGGACGTGGATACGCAGTATTTT.

The rearrangement links TRBV7-3 to TRBJ2-1, with D hard to call. The germline CDR1 and CDR2 sequences are SGHTA and FQGTGA. V lost 5 bases to trimming and J lost 2 bases, with 13 bases between them. The CDR3 has 15 amino acids. The chain's CDR3 is CASSKDKIPYNEQFF. The DNA for the CDR3 is TGTGCCAGCAGCAAAGACAAGATCCCCTACAATGAGCAGTTCTTC.

The chain recombines TRBV15 with TRBJ2-1; TRBD2 agrees at 9 bases. The germline V gene encodes CDR1 LNHNV and CDR2 YYDKDF (reference sequence). The CDR3 sequence is 16 residues long. Trimming cost V 1 base and J 5 bases; bases outside gene matches: 6. CDR3 nucleotide sequence: TGTGCCACCAGCAGAGTCGCGGGAGGGCTGGACAATGAGCAGTTCTTC. Translating gives CATSRVAGGLDNEQFF.

The gene calls are TRBV28 and TRBJ1-1; D uncertain. CDR1 is MDHEN, CDR2 SYDVKM, per germline. The CDR3 totals 13 residues. V lost 4 bases and J lost 5, with 11 bases in between. The CDR3 is CASSSTLRTEAFF. CDR3 nucleotides: TGTGCCAGCAGTTCTACTCTGCGGACTGAAGCTTTCTTT.

The chain couples TRBV7-2 to TRBJ2-7, with D perhaps matching TRBD2 (6 bases). Germline V gene lookup returns CDR1 SGHTA and CDR2 FQGNSA. V shed 2 bases and J shed 6 bases, with 8 bases lying between them. This CDR3 region has 12 residues. The CDR3 here is CASSLMRGEQYF. The CDR3 region has the DNA TGTGCCAGCAGCTTAATGCGGGGCGAGCAGTACTTC.

J is TRBJ2-7 and V is TRBV13, with 8 nucleotides matching TRBD2. This CDR3 region has 14 residues. From germline, CDR1 is PRHDT and CDR2 FYEKMQ (reference sequence). Trimming at V came to 6 bases and at J to 1 base, leaving 5 bases not matched to a gene. The CDR3 region has the DNA TGTGCCAGCAGGGAGACTAGCGCTTCCTACGAGCAGTACTTC. Its translation: CASRETSASYEQYF.

CDR3 in DNA: TGTGCCAGCAGCCAAGGGACAGGGGACGAAAAACTGTTTTTT. It encodes CASSQGTGDEKLFF. The gene calls are TRBV5-5 and TRBJ1-4, with TRBD1 matching over 10 bases. CDR3 length: 14 residues. Germline-derived CDR1 and CDR2 are SGHKS and YYEKEE (reference sequence). J gave up 8 bases and V 4 bases, and 5 bases lay outside the gene matches.